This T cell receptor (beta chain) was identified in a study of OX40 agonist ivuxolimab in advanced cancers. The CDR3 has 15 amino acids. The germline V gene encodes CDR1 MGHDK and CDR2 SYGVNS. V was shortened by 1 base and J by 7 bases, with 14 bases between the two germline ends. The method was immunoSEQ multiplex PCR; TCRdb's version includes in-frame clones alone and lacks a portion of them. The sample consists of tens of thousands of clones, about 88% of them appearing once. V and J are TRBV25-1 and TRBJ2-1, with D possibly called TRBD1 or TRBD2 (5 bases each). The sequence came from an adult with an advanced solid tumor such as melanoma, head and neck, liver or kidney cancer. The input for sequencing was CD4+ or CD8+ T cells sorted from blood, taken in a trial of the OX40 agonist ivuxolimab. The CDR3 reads CASSEWSAEGNEQFF. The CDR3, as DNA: TGTGCCAGCAGTGAATGGAGCGCCGAGGGGAATGAGCAGTTCTTC.